This T cell receptor beta chain is drawn from a study of cytomegalovirus exposure and HLA in healthy donors. Primers: 60 Vbeta forward and 13 Jbeta reverse. Method: immunoSEQ multiplex PCR; TCRdb's copy keeps in-frame clones and lacks some. This sample has some 150,000 clones, with about three quarters found just once. The V and J ends lost 6 bases and 3 bases, in that order; junction bases with no gene match: 3. Germline CDR1 is MNHEY and CDR2 is SVGAGI. The CDR3 is made up of 14 amino acids. Sequencing used PBMCs. The receptor comes from a man in his forties or fifties in good health and CMV-seropositive. This chain uses TRBV6-5 with TRBJ1-5, with 9 bases matching TRBD1. As DNA, the CDR3 is TGTGCCAGCAGCTGGACAGGGGACAATCAGCCCCAGCATTTT. It codes for CASSWTGDNQPQHF.